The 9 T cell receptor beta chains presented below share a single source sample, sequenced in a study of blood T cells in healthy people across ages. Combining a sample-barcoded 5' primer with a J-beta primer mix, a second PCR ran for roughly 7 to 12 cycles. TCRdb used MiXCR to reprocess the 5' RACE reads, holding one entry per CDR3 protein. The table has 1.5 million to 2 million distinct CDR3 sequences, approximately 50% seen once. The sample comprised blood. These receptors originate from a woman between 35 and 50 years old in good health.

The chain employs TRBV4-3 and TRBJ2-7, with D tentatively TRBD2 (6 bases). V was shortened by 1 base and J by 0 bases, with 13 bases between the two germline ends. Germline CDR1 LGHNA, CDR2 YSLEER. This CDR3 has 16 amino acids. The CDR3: CASSQGEETGSYEQYF. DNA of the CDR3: TGCGCCAGCAGCCAAGGGGAGGAGACGGGCTCCTACGAGCAGTACTTC.

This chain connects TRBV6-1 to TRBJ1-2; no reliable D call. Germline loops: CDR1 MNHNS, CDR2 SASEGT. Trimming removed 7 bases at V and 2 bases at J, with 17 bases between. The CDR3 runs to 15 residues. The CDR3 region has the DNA TGTGCCAGCAACGAGAGGGCCTCAAACAACTATGGCTACACCTTC. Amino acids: CASNERASNNYGYTF.

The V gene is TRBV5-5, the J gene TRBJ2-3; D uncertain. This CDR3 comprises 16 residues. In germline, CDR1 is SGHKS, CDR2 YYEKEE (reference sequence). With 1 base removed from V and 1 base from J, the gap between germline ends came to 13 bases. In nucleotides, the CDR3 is TGTGCCAGCAGCTTGTATGTTGCCGAGGGCACAGATACGCAGTATTTT. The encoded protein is CASSLYVAEGTDTQYF.

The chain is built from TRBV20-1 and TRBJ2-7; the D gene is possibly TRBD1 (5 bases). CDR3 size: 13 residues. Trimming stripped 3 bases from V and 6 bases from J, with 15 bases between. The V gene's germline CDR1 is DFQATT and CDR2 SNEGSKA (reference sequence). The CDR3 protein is CSAREGAYGEQYF. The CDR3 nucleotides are TGCAGTGCTAGGGAAGGGGCGTATGGCGAGCAGTACTTC.

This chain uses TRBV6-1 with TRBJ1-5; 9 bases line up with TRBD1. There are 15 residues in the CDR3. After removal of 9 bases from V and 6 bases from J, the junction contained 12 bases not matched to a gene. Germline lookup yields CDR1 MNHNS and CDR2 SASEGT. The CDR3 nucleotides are TGTGCCAGTAACCCGACACAGGGGGCCATTCAGCCCCAGCATTTT. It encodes CASNPTQGAIQPQHF.

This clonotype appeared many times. CDR3 nucleotides: TGTGCCAGCAGTTCCCCCGGGACCCAGTACTTC. As protein: CASSSPGTQYF. The V gene is TRBV7-9, the J gene TRBJ2-5; D gene ambiguous. V was pared by 6 bases and J by 7 bases, with 9 bases between. This CDR3 is 11 amino acids long. CDR1 is SEHNR and CDR2 is FQNEAQ in the germline V gene (reference sequence).

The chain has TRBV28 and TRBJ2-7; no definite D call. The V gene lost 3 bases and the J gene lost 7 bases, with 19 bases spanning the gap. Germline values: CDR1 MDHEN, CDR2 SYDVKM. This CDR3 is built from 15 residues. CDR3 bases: TGTGCCAGCAGTTTCCGGTCGTACTCCTACAATGAGCAGTACTTC. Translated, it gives CASSFRSYSYNEQYF.

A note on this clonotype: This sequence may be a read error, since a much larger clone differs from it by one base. CDR3 sequence (DNA): TGTGCCAGCAGCCCTTTGACAAGTAGCTCTGGGGCCAACGTCCTGACTTTC. Translated, it gives CASSPLTSSSGANVLTF. The rearrangement uses TRBV7-2 and TRBJ2-6; D gene unclear. CDR1 and CDR2 (germline): SGHTA, FQGNSA. The CDR3 sequence is 17 residues long. With 5 bases removed from V and 0 bases from J, the gap between germline ends came to 14 bases.

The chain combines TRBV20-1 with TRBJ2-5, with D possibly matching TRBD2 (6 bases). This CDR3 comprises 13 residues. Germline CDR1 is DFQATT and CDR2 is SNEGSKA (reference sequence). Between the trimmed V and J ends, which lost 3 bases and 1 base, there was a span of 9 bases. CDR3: CSASGGTQETQYF. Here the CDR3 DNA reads TGCAGTGCTAGCGGGGGTACCCAAGAGACCCAGTACTTC.